The 23 T cell receptor beta chains below were found in one sample sequenced in a study of CD8+CD57+ T cells in acquired aplastic anemia. Researchers used genomic DNA as the template to profile TCR beta VDJ and CDR3. MiXCR, run by TCRdb on the reads, gives a single entry per CDR3 protein. This sample carries 150,000 to 200,000 distinct CDR3 sequences, around 47% of them seen once, and the ten largest clones take about 9.5%. Selection for sequencing was limited to patients who had shown CD8+CD57+ cell expansion by flow cytometry. The source material was sorted CD4+, CD8+, or CD8+CD57+ T cells (not recorded which) from PBMCs. The origin of the receptors is a human donor with aplastic anemia.

This clonotype was seen at least ten times. As DNA, the CDR3 is TGTGCCTGGAGATGGGGGAGCTCCTATAATTCACCCCTCCACTTT. This codes for CAWRWGSSYNSPLHF. The chain couples TRBV30 to TRBJ1-6; possible D gene TRBD1, 5 bases. With 3 bases removed from V and 0 bases from J, the gap between germline ends came to 9 bases. The CDR3 covers 15 residues. Germline values: CDR1 GTSNPN, CDR2 SVGIG (reference sequence).

This rearrangement joins TRBV11-1 to TRBJ1-1; no firm D call. CDR1 and CDR2 (germline): SGHAT, FQDESV (reference sequence). V lost 8 bases, J lost 7 bases, and 23 bases lay in between. This CDR3 is 15 amino acids long. The CDR3 protein is CASAAAEIGRVEAFF. The CDR3 region has the DNA TGTGCCAGCGCCGCCGCGGAGATCGGGCGGGTTGAAGCTTTCTTT.

This clonotype was detected a few times. In DNA form, the CDR3 reads TGTGCCAGCTCGGGATCATCGAGCTCTGGAAACACCATATATTTT. Protein product: CASSGSSSSGNTIYF. J is TRBJ1-3 and V is TRBV18, with D unclear. Trimming shortened V by 6 bases and J by 0 bases, and 12 bases separated the two germline ends. This CDR3 region has 15 residues. Germline values: CDR1 KGHSH, CDR2 LQKENI.

This clonotype was recorded many times. The chain recombines TRBV11-2 with TRBJ2-2; a possible D gene is TRBD2 (6 bases). Germline V gene lookup returns CDR1 SGHAT and CDR2 FQNNGV. The V end lost 5 bases, the J end lost 6 bases, and 19 bases lay between the germline ends. The CDR3 contains 16 residues. DNA of the CDR3: TGTGCCAGCAGCCCCCGACTAGTAGGAACGGCCGGGGAGCTGTTTTTT. It specifies CASSPRLVGTAGELFF.

The chain couples TRBV20-1 to TRBJ2-7; TRBD1 aligns across 7 bases. Germline loops: CDR1 DFQATT, CDR2 SNEGSKA (reference sequence). Germline trimming cut 6 bases from V and 7 bases from J; bases unmatched to any gene: 12. This CDR3 comprises 13 residues. This CDR3 reads CSAALKGAWEQYF. The CDR3 DNA follows: TGCAGTGCGGCCCTCAAGGGGGCGTGGGAGCAGTACTTC.

The chain employs TRBV6-1 and TRBJ2-7, with D perhaps matching TRBD1 or TRBD2 (5 bases each). The germline V and J ends were trimmed by 8 bases and 0 bases, with 14 bases remaining between them. There are 14 residues in the CDR3. Germline CDR1 MNHNS, CDR2 SASEGT. Here the CDR3 DNA reads TGTGCCAGCGGTCCTCGGGACCACTCCTACGAGCAGTACTTC. It specifies CASGPRDHSYEQYF.

The table lists this clonotype with a few counts. V is TRBV2 and J is TRBJ2-7; maybe TRBD1 (6 bases). CDR1 is SNHLY and CDR2 is FYNNEI in the germline V gene. The CDR3 sequence is 15 residues long. V lost 3 bases, J lost 0 bases, and 12 bases lay in between. DNA for the CDR3: TGTGCCAGCAGTGACCGCCTACAGGGCTCCTACGAGCAGTACTTC. It encodes CASSDRLQGSYEQYF.

V usage is TRBV5-4 and J usage is TRBJ2-1, with TRBD2 identical over 12 bases. Trimming removed 5 bases from V and 9 bases from J; junction bases left unmatched: 12. CDR3 length equals 16 residues. Germline V gene sequence: CDR1 SGHNT, CDR2 YYREEE (reference sequence). CDR3 DNA sequence: TGTGCCAGCAGTTTCGGACTAGCGGGACCCCTAGGTGAGCAGTTCTTC. Protein product: CASSFGLAGPLGEQFF.

V and J are TRBV5-1 and TRBJ2-5, with a tentative D call TRBD2 (5 bases). V was cut by 4 bases and J by 7 bases, with 23 bases left in between. The germline gives CDR1 SGHRS, CDR2 YFSETQ. This CDR3 is 16 amino acids long. CDR3 region: CASSLLAGAPRGTQYF. CDR3 sequence (DNA): TGCGCCAGCAGCCTTCTGGCGGGCGCCCCTCGGGGGACCCAGTACTTC.

The chain is built from TRBV10-3 and TRBJ1-5; weak D call: TRBD1 (5 bases). V lost 5 bases and J lost 3, with 11 bases in between. This CDR3 spans 14 amino acids. The germline gives CDR1 ENHRY, CDR2 SYGVKD. CDR3 residues: CAISPDSINQPQHF. The CDR3 DNA sequence: TGTGCCATCAGTCCAGACAGCATCAATCAGCCCCAGCATTTT.

In this sample, this clonotype turned up once. The DNA of the CDR3 is TGTGCCAGCAGGCTCGACGGGATCTCTGGAAACACCATATATTTT. Amino acid sequence: CASRLDGISGNTIYF. This chain joins TRBV12-3 or TRBV12-4 and TRBJ1-3; D unclear. Trimming cost V 6 bases and J 0 bases, with 12 bases left between them. The CDR3 extends over 15 amino acids.

This rearrangement joins TRBV10-3 to TRBJ2-3, with 7 bases identical to TRBD2. This CDR3 has 17 amino acids. CDR1 and CDR2 from the germline V gene are ENHRY and SYGVKD. Trimming took 0 bases from V and 3 from J; bases not matched to a gene: 9. CDR3 sequence (DNA): TGTGCCATCAGTGAGTCGGGGATTGGGGGGGTGACAGATACGCAGTATTTT. Its translation: CAISESGIGGVTDTQYF.

Many counts were recorded for this clonotype. The chain links TRBV15 to TRBJ1-1, with 9 bases aligning to TRBD1. Germline CDR1 reads LNHNV; CDR2 reads YYDKDF (reference sequence). The trim removed 8 bases at V and 4 bases at J, leaving 26 bases unmatched. The CDR3 is 20 residues long. The CDR3 DNA reads TGTGCCACCTCCGGAGGAACCGGGACAGGGTTGACGAGTCTTCGCACTGAAGCTTTCTTT. Translation gives CATSGGTGTGLTSLRTEAFF.

V is TRBV11-3 and J is TRBJ2-3; 9 bases map to TRBD1. The CDR3 has 15 residues. Germline trimming cut 3 bases from V and 0 bases from J; bases unmatched to any gene: 1. CDR1 and CDR2 from the germline V gene are SGHNT and YENEEA. DNA of the CDR3: TGTGCCAGCAGCTTCGGGACAGGGAGCACAGATACGCAGTATTTT. Encoded protein: CASSFGTGSTDTQYF. The entire variable domain, with the rest obtained from reference TRBV11-3 and TRBJ2-3, is as follows: EAGVVQSPRYKIIEKKQPVAFWCNPISGHNTLYWYLQNLGQGPELLIRYENEEAVDDSQLPKDRFSAERLKGVDSTLKIQPAELGDSAVYLCASSFGTGSTDTQYFGPGTRLTVL.

This clonotype is a singleton in its sample. CDR3 residues: CASSRSVRHYNSPLHF. CDR3 nucleotide sequence: TGTGCCAGTAGTCGGTCCGTACGCCACTATAATTCACCCCTCCACTTT. The chain is built from TRBV19 and TRBJ1-6; no clear D gene. Germline CDR1 and CDR2: LNHDA and SQIVND (reference sequence). This CDR3 region has 16 residues. V was pared by 5 bases and J by 3 bases, with 14 bases between.

The V gene is TRBV9, the J gene TRBJ1-6; D is unclear. Germline V gives CDR1 SGDLS, CDR2 YYNGEE. Trimming shortened V by 3 bases and J by 5 bases, and 6 bases separated the two germline ends. The CDR3 loop spans 13 amino acids. CDR3: CASSETDNSPLHF. DNA for the CDR3: TGTGCCAGCAGCGAAACAGATAATTCACCCCTCCACTTT.

This chain uses TRBV11-2 with TRBJ2-7, with TRBD1 matching over 8 bases. This CDR3 has 15 amino acids. CDR1 and CDR2 (germline): SGHAT, FQNNGV. V lost 0 bases, J lost 2 bases, and 3 bases stayed unmatched. This CDR3 reads CASSLDRGPPYEQYF. CDR3 in DNA: TGTGCCAGCAGCTTAGACAGGGGGCCCCCCTACGAGCAGTACTTC.

This clonotype has just one count. The chain employs TRBV4-2 and TRBJ1-3; D perhaps matches TRBD1 (5 bases). Germline V gene lookup returns CDR1 LGHNA and CDR2 YNFKEQ. Trimming left V 6 bases short and J 1 base short, with 13 bases between. This CDR3 contains 15 residues. CDR3 bases: TGTGCCAGCAGGGAGGGGATTTGGTCTGGAAACACCATATATTTT. Residues: CASREGIWSGNTIYF.

This clonotype was picked up a small number of times. This chain links TRBV28 with TRBJ1-2; 9 nucleotides align to TRBD1. Germline trimming cut 2 bases from V and 6 bases from J; bases unmatched to any gene: 4. The CDR3 loop spans 14 amino acids. Germline assignment: CDR1 MDHEN and CDR2 SYDVKM. Here the CDR3 reads CASSLDRGYDGYTF. CDR3 nucleotides: TGTGCCAGCAGTTTAGACAGGGGGTACGATGGCTACACCTTC.

To note about this clonotype: This clone may be a read error of a much larger clone one base away. In DNA form, the CDR3 reads TGTGCCAGCAGTCCGGGACTAGCGGGAGGGCCCTCGTTCTTC. Translating it yields CASSPGLAGGPSFF. V usage is TRBV12-3 or TRBV12-4 and J usage is TRBJ2-1; 16 nucleotides align to TRBD2. V was pared by 5 bases and J by 15 bases, with 7 bases of the junction left unmatched. The CDR3 is 14 residues long.

The chain joins TRBV3-1 to TRBJ1-6; D is ambiguous. Trimming stripped 3 bases from V and 5 bases from J, with 17 bases between. CDR1 and CDR2 from the germline V gene are LGHDT and YNNKEL (reference sequence). This CDR3 has 17 amino acids. This CDR3 is CASSQNHLTANNSPLHF. DNA of the CDR3: TGTGCCAGCAGCCAGAATCATCTTACAGCAAATAATTCACCCCTCCACTTT.

V gene TRBV7-6 combines with J gene TRBJ1-1; D is possibly TRBD1 (6 bases). The CDR3 length is 15 residues. Germline assignment: CDR1 SGHVS and CDR2 FNYEAQ. V was cut by 3 bases and J by 0 bases, with 11 bases left in between. CDR3 sequence: CASSLMTGMNTEAFF. DNA of the CDR3: TGTGCCAGCAGCTTGATGACAGGTATGAACACTGAAGCTTTCTTT.

This chain uses TRBV11-2 with TRBJ2-1; 13 bases line up with TRBD2. J gave up 4 bases and V 5 bases, and 5 bases lay outside the gene matches. The CDR3 spans 16 residues. Germline V gives CDR1 SGHAT, CDR2 FQNNGV. Here the CDR3 reads CASSATSGRKYNEQFF. The CDR3 DNA sequence: TGTGCCAGCAGCGCGACTAGCGGGAGGAAGTACAATGAGCAGTTCTTC.